The 29 T cell receptor beta chains below were found in one sample sequenced in a study of tumor and adjacent non-tumor tissue in lung cancer. TCRbeta libraries were built with three rounds of nested PCR, modified from ARM-PCR. TCRdb re-analysed the multiplex PCR reads in MiXCR, keeping a single row per CDR3 protein. This table holds 44,000 or so distinct CDR3 sequences, 60% to 65% found once. This sample's RNA came from whole unsorted tissue. This non-tumor lung sample came from over 3 cm beyond the tumor edge. The sequenced sample consisted of distant non-tumor lung tissue. These receptor sequences come from a middle-aged woman with non-small cell lung cancer.

In its sample, this clonotype was seen many times. J is TRBJ2-3 and V is TRBV7-8; 10 bases are a match to TRBD2. The V gene end was trimmed by 4 bases and the J gene end by 6 bases; junction bases not matched to a gene: 7. This CDR3 spans 15 amino acids. Looked up from germline, CDR1 is SGHVS and CDR2 is FQNEAQ. The CDR3 is CASSSSGGAYDTQYF. The DNA for the CDR3 is TGTGCCAGCAGCTCCAGCGGGGGGGCTTATGATACGCAGTATTTT.

With regard to this clonotype: At one end the junction does not follow the germline gene, possibly because of a read error. The chain uses TRBV6-6 and TRBJ1-4, with D maybe TRBD1 (5 bases). Germline V gene sequence: CDR1 MNHNY, CDR2 SVGAGI (reference sequence). This CDR3 is 14 amino acids long. The CDR3, as DNA: TGTGCCAGCGAGGGGTCAGGGAGAGATGAAAAACCGTTCTTT. This translates into CASEGSGRDEKPFF.

This chain joins TRBV18 and TRBJ1-5; 9 bases line up with TRBD1. The CDR3 runs 15 residues. The trim removed 4 bases at V and 7 bases at J, leaving 8 bases unmatched. Looked up from germline, CDR1 is KGHSH and CDR2 is LQKENI. CDR3 region: CASSQTGQGGQPQHF. DNA for the CDR3: TGTGCCAGCTCACAAACGGGACAGGGTGGCCAGCCCCAGCATTTT.

This clonotype was seen many times. The chain joins TRBV20-1 to TRBJ2-5, with D hard to call. This CDR3 has 13 amino acids. Germline V CDR1 and CDR2: DFQATT, SNEGSKA (reference sequence). V was cut by 5 bases and J by 4 bases, with 14 bases left in between. Written as DNA, the CDR3 is TGCAGTGCTGTCCCAGGACGGCGAGAGACCCAGTACTTC. Translating gives CSAVPGRRETQYF.

This clonotype was found many times. The rearrangement links TRBV6-2 or TRBV6-3 to TRBJ2-1; 8 nucleotides agree with TRBD2. The germline CDR1 and CDR2 sequences are MNHEY and SVGEGT. V was pared by 0 bases and J by 7 bases, with 5 bases of the junction left unmatched. CDR3 length: 15 amino acids. CDR3 nucleotide sequence: TGTGCCAGCAGTTACTCGACCGCGGGGGGAAATGAGCAGTTCTTC. Amino acid sequence: CASSYSTAGGNEQFF.

The CDR3 DNA reads as TGTGCCAGCAGCCCGGGCCGGGGAACTACGACAGATACGCAGTATTTT. This encodes CASSPGRGTTTDTQYF. This chain joins TRBV7-2 and TRBJ2-3, with TRBD2 as a possible D gene (5 bases). The V gene's germline CDR1 is SGHTA and CDR2 FQGNSA. The CDR3 covers 16 residues. V was trimmed by 5 bases and J by 3 bases, leaving 18 bases between them.

V and J are TRBV11-2 and TRBJ2-7, with no clear D. The germline CDR1 and CDR2 sequences are SGHAT and FQNNGV. V lost 6 bases, J lost 9 bases, and 24 bases lay in between. The CDR3 consists of 15 residues. The CDR3 nucleotides are TGTGCCAGCAGTTATATCATGGGTATGGCCTATGTGCAGTACTTC. It specifies CASSYIMGMAYVQYF.

Here the CDR3 DNA reads TGTGCCAGCAGTTCCGGACAGGTCCAGCAGTTCTTC. It specifies CASSSGQVQQFF. The genes are TRBV11-3 and TRBJ2-1, with 7 nucleotides matching TRBD1. Germline loops: CDR1 SGHNT, CDR2 YENEEA. The CDR3 length is 12 residues. The J segment lost 11 bases and the V segment lost 6 bases, leaving 7 bases of the junction unmatched. The variable domain in full, with the rest retrieved from reference TRBV11-3 and TRBJ2-1, is EAGVVQSPRYKIIEKKQPVAFWCNPISGHNTLYWYLQNLGQGPELLIRYENEEAVDDSQLPKDRFSAERLKGVDSTLKIQPAELGDSAVYLCASSSGQVQQFFGPGTRLTVL.

Notes on this clonotype: A junction end diverges from the germline sequence, so it may reflect a read error. V usage is TRBV20-1 and J usage is TRBJ2-1; 9 positions agree with TRBD2. The CDR3 consists of 20 residues. The germline V gene has CDR1 DFQATT and CDR2 SNEGSKA (reference sequence). The CDR3 here is CSARSLGRGGSGGIYNGQFF. In DNA form, the CDR3 reads TGCAGTGCTAGATCGCTCGGGCGGGGGGGTTCCGGAGGGATCTACAATGGGCAGTTCTTC.

Concerning this clonotype itself: The junction shows a germline mismatch at one end, possibly a read error. The V gene is TRBV11-2, the J gene TRBJ2-7, with a tentative D call TRBD1 (6 bases). The germline CDR1 and CDR2 sequences are SGHAT and FQNNGV. This CDR3 has 15 amino acids. CDR3 in amino acids: CASSQQGGTRYEQYF. Written as DNA, the CDR3 is TGTGCTAGCAGTCAACAAGGGGGTACCCGGTACGAGCAGTACTTC.

The chain uses TRBV29-1 and TRBJ2-6; D possibly corresponds to TRBD1 (5 bases). This CDR3 has 12 residues. Germline CDR1 SQVTM, CDR2 ANQGSEA. Here the CDR3 reads CNVTDGANVLTF. CDR3 nucleotide sequence: TGCAACGTGACAGATGGTGCCAACGTCCTGACTTTC.

Points on this clonotype: The CDR3 does not close with the conserved phenylalanine or tryptophan, likely indicating a read error. This chain links TRBV5-6 with TRBJ1-2, with D possibly being TRBD1 (6 bases). Germline V gene data show CDR1 as SGHDT and CDR2 as YYEEEE. The CDR3 has 17 amino acids. With 0 bases removed from V and 4 bases from J, the gap between germline ends came to 19 bases. The CDR3 sequence: CASSLDWGADASYGYTS. The CDR3 nucleotides read TGTGCCAGCAGCTTGGATTGGGGGGCGGACGCCTCCTATGGCTACACCTCC.

A word on this clonotype: At one end, the junction sequence differs from germline, possibly due to a read error. The chain combines TRBV11-2 with TRBJ2-5; TRBD2 aligns across 11 bases. Germline V lookup: CDR1 SGHAT, CDR2 FQNNGV. The length of the CDR3 is 15 residues. This CDR3 is CASSIAGGVGETQHF. The DNA for the CDR3 is TGTGCCAGCAGCATAGCGGGGGGGGTTGGAGAGACCCAGCACTTC.

Notes on this clonotype: One end of the junction does not line up with germline, which may come from a read error. The chain carries TRBV4-1 and TRBJ2-5; D could derive from TRBD1 or TRBD2 (5 bases each). This CDR3 region has 15 residues. Germline V gives CDR1 MGHRA, CDR2 YSYEKL. In DNA form, the CDR3 reads TGCGCCAGCAGCCAGTATCGGGACGGGGCCGAGACCAAGTACTTC. This sequence encodes CASSQYRDGAETKYF.

The table lists this clonotype with a count of one. The gene calls are TRBV7-8 and TRBJ2-7; the D is unclear. Trimming left V 6 bases short and J 1 base short, with 16 bases between. The germline CDR1 and CDR2 sequences are SGHVS and FQNEAQ. The CDR3 consists of 15 residues. DNA for the CDR3: TGTGCCAGCAGTCCTTCAGTTGGGCTATCCTACGAGCAGTACTTC. Encoded protein: CASSPSVGLSYEQYF.

Remarks on this clonotype: An end of the junction differs from the germline gene, which may be a read error. The CDR3 DNA follows: TGTGCCAGCGGCTTACGGGATGTCTATGAAAAACTGTTTTTT. This codes for CASGLRDVYEKLFF. The genes are TRBV5-6 and TRBJ1-4; D is unclear. This CDR3 has 14 amino acids. CDR1 SGHDT and CDR2 YYEEEE come from the germline V gene.

This clonotype was counted many times. V is TRBV24-1 and J is TRBJ2-1; 11 bases line up with TRBD1. In germline, CDR1 is KGHDR, CDR2 SFDVKD. This CDR3 comprises 13 residues. The V gene end was trimmed by 5 bases and the J gene end by 7 bases; junction bases not matched to a gene: 0. The chain's CDR3 is CATSGDRGNEQFF. The DNA of the CDR3 is TGTGCCACCAGTGGGGACAGGGGGAATGAGCAGTTCTTC.

In regard to this clonotype: A much larger clone differs from this one at a single base, so this may be a read error. This chain joins TRBV20-1 and TRBJ1-4; no clear D gene. Germline-derived CDR1 and CDR2 are DFQATT and SNEGSKA (reference sequence). CDR3 length equals 14 residues. The CDR3 DNA is TGCAATGCTAGAGTAGGGCTAACTAATGAAAAACTGTTTTTT. Protein sequence: CNARVGLTNEKLFF.

Only a few counts were recorded for this clonotype. Written as DNA, the CDR3 is TGTGTCACCACCCAGCCTGGGGCCAACGTCCTGACTTTC. It codes for CVTTQPGANVLTF. The J gene is TRBJ2-6, the V gene TRBV28; no definite D call. The CDR3 sequence is 13 residues long. Per germline, CDR1 MDHEN and CDR2 SYDVKM.

This clonotype came up a few times. The chain has TRBV28 and TRBJ2-7, with a tentative D call TRBD1 (6 bases). The CDR3 consists of 14 residues. The V gene's germline CDR1 is MDHEN and CDR2 SYDVKM. V was clipped by 8 bases and J by 5 bases, with 19 bases between them. This CDR3 reads CASDNRVGGHEQYF. In nucleotides, the CDR3 is TGTGCCAGCGACAACAGGGTTGGAGGCCACGAGCAGTACTTC.

The rearrangement links TRBV30 to TRBJ2-1; 14 bases align to TRBD2. This CDR3 is 16 amino acids long. V was clipped by 3 bases and J by 9 bases; unmatched bases: 10. The germline gives CDR1 GTSNPN, CDR2 SVGIG (reference sequence). The CDR3 protein is CAWSYGLAGGPAEQFF. CDR3 nucleotide sequence: TGTGCCTGGAGCTATGGACTAGCGGGAGGACCTGCTGAGCAGTTCTTC.

This clonotype was observed many times. V is TRBV4-1 and J is TRBJ2-5; D is possibly TRBD1 (6 bases). CDR1 and CDR2 from the germline V gene are MGHRA and YSYEKL. V was pared by 3 bases and J by 2 bases, with 13 bases between. This CDR3 region has 15 residues. The CDR3 sequence is CASSQEDSSQETQYF. CDR3 nucleotides: TGCGCCAGCAGCCAGGAGGACAGCTCGCAAGAGACCCAGTACTTC.

Regarding this clonotype: Germline and junction disagree at one end, which may indicate a read error. The CDR3 sequence is CVSIPVSGTDNEQFF. CDR3 coding DNA: TGTGTCAGCATCCCCGTTAGCGGGACCGACAATGAGCAGTTCTTT. V and J are TRBV12-3 or TRBV12-4 and TRBJ2-1, with TRBD2 matching 8 bases. This CDR3 region has 15 residues.

This clonotype was recorded many times. CDR3 loop: CSVPEFTYEQYF. As DNA, the CDR3 is TGCAGCGTCCCGGAGTTTACCTACGAGCAGTACTTC. The chain uses TRBV29-1 and TRBJ2-7, with D uncertain. Germline V CDR1 and CDR2: SQVTM, ANQGSEA. V lost 6 bases, J lost 2 bases, and 11 bases lay in between. The CDR3 runs to 12 residues.

A remark on this clonotype: The junction differs from germline at one of its ends, possibly a read error. The chain recombines TRBV13 with TRBJ2-7; tentatively, D is TRBD2 (6 bases). CDR3 size: 17 residues. CDR1 PRHDT and CDR2 FYEKMQ come from the germline V gene (reference sequence). In nucleotides, the CDR3 is TGTGCCAGCAGCTTAGTTGGCGGGATTGCGGAGTCCTACGAGCAGTGCTTC. Protein: CASSLVGGIAESYEQCF.

Regarding this clonotype: The junction and the germline gene differ at one end; a read error may be behind it. The V and J genes are TRBV4-1 and TRBJ2-2; D remains ambiguous. CDR1 is MGHRA, CDR2 YSYEKL, per germline. The CDR3 totals 14 residues. The DNA of the CDR3 is TGCGCCAGCGGCCAGCAACTAAACAACGGGGAGCTGTTTTTT. It is translated as CASGQQLNNGELFF.

A remark on this clonotype: This may be a read error: a much more frequent sequence differs by one nucleotide. The chain has TRBV9 and TRBJ2-7, with 8 bases lining up with TRBD2. CDR3 length: 15 amino acids. Looked up from germline, CDR1 is SGDLS and CDR2 is YYNGEE. V was pared by 4 bases and J by 6 bases, with 12 bases of the junction left unmatched. The chain's CDR3 is CASSPPGLVSSEQYF. The CDR3 nucleotides are TGTGCCAGCAGCCCCCCGGGACTAGTGTCGAGCGAGCAGTACTTC.

As concerns this clonotype: The junction shows a germline mismatch at one end, possibly a read error. The V call is TRBV11-2, the J call TRBJ2-7; D is tentatively TRBD1 or TRBD2 (6 bases each). The CDR3 is 15 residues long. In germline, CDR1 is SGHAT, CDR2 FQNNGV. This CDR3 reads CASSLGLGGMCEQYF. The CDR3 DNA is TGTGCCAGCAGCTTAGGGCTAGGGGGGATGTGCGAGCAGTATTTC.

This clonotype has only one observation. The chain couples TRBV29-1 to TRBJ1-2; D might be TRBD1 (5 bases). The germline V and J ends were trimmed by 7 bases and 7 bases, with 16 bases remaining between them. Germline-derived CDR1 and CDR2 are SQVTM and ANQGSEA. This CDR3 has 12 residues. CDR3 protein: CSASTDAGGYTF. The DNA of the CDR3 is TGCAGCGCCTCGACAGATGCAGGTGGCTACACCTTC.